A single sample gave rise to the 11 T cell receptor beta chains below, sequenced in a study of blood T cell repertoires in COVID-19. Only in-frame clones appear in the TCRdb table, and some are missing; sequencing was by immunoSEQ multiplex PCR. In the table there are about 160,000 clones, 85% of which are singletons. What was sequenced was peripheral blood. The source of these receptors is a human donor with acute or convalescent COVID-19. The donor label of this sample is uncertain.

V usage is TRBV6-1 and J usage is TRBJ1-5, with TRBD1 as a possible D gene (5 bases). CDR3 size: 15 residues. Trimming cost V 0 bases and J 5 bases, with 11 bases left between them. Germline V gene data show CDR1 as MNHNS and CDR2 as SASEGT. The CDR3 sequence: CASSEAGGYYQPQHF. CDR3 DNA: TGTGCCAGCAGTGAAGCGGGGGGATACTATCAGCCCCAGCATTTT.

The chain combines TRBV28 with TRBJ1-2; 7 nucleotides line up with TRBD1. From germline, CDR1 is MDHEN and CDR2 SYDVKM. J gave up 5 bases and V 5 bases, and 5 bases lay outside the gene matches. The length of the CDR3 is 13 residues. The CDR3 loop reads CASSPGGWYGYTF. CDR3 nucleotides: TGTGCCAGCAGTCCAGGGGGGTGGTATGGCTACACCTTC.

The gene calls are TRBV19 and TRBJ1-5, with 9 nucleotides matching TRBD1. Germline V CDR1 and CDR2: LNHDA, SQIVND (reference sequence). CDR3 size: 16 residues. Germline trimming cut 3 bases from V and 4 bases from J; bases unmatched to any gene: 7. CDR3 DNA sequence: TGTGCCAGTAGTATCAGTGACAGGGGGAATAATCAGCCCCAGCATTTT. Its protein is CASSISDRGNNQPQHF.

CDR3 DNA: TGTGCCAGCAGCCTCTTAGGGGGATCCTATAATTCACCCCTCCACTTT. Its protein is CASSLLGGSYNSPLHF. The V and J genes are TRBV2 and TRBJ1-6, with a weak D call TRBD1 (6 bases). Trimming left V 6 bases short and J 1 base short, with 13 bases between. The CDR3 totals 16 residues. CDR1 is SNHLY, CDR2 FYNNEI, per germline.

As to this clone: The identical CDR3 is also encoded by other nucleotide sequences in the sample. The V and J genes are TRBV5-1 and TRBJ1-1, with D maybe TRBD1 (6 bases). Trimming took 4 bases from V and 1 from J, leaving 8 bases between them. The CDR3 length is 13 residues. Germline-derived CDR1 and CDR2 are SGHRS and YFSETQ. Here the CDR3 DNA reads TGCGCCAGCAGCGTGGACAGGAACACTGAAGCTTTCTTT. It yields the protein CASSVDRNTEAFF.

CDR3: CASSQAHQGGEGYTF. The CDR3, as DNA: TGTGCCAGCAGCCAAGCCCACCAGGGCGGAGAGGGCTACACCTTC. This chain joins TRBV3-1 (or the pseudogene TRBV3-2) and TRBJ1-2, with a possible D match to TRBD1 (5 bases). Germline V gene lookup returns CDR1 LGHDT and CDR2 YNNKEL (reference sequence). The V end was cut by 1 base, the J end by 8 bases, with 17 bases between. The CDR3 contains 15 residues.

The chain has TRBV19 and TRBJ1-6; TRBD1 matches at 7 bases. CDR1 is LNHDA, CDR2 SQIVND, per germline (reference sequence). CDR3 length equals 14 residues. V was pared by 10 bases and J by 4 bases, with 7 bases of the junction left unmatched. The CDR3 DNA follows: TGTGCCAAAAAAAGGGGGCCTTATAATTCACCCCTCCACTTT. Translated, it gives CAKKRGPYNSPLHF.

This sequence joins TRBV5-1 and TRBJ2-3, with 7 bases aligning to TRBD2. The CDR3 consists of 16 residues. V was pared by 2 bases and J by 2 bases, with 8 bases of the junction left unmatched. Germline V CDR1 and CDR2: SGHRS, YFSETQ. The CDR3 protein is CASSFSSGAYTDTQYF. In DNA, the CDR3 is TGCGCCAGCAGCTTCTCGAGCGGGGCCTACACAGATACGCAGTATTTT.

This chain uses TRBV5-4 with TRBJ1-5; D remains unclear. V was shortened by 0 bases and J by 0 bases, with 10 bases between the two germline ends. The germline CDR1 and CDR2 sequences are SGHNT and YYREEE (reference sequence). This CDR3 has 16 residues. This CDR3 reads CASSLVGSLSNQPQHF. The CDR3 nucleotides read TGTGCCAGCAGCTTGGTGGGGAGCCTTAGCAATCAGCCCCAGCATTTT.

This clone occurred once. The CDR3 nucleotides read TGTGCCAGCAGTGACTCGGACAGGGGGACTGAAGCTTTCTTT. Translated: CASSDSDRGTEAFF. V and J are TRBV6-4 and TRBJ1-1; 10 bases fit TRBD1. Germline V gene lookup returns CDR1 MRHNA and CDR2 SNTAGT. J lost 5 bases, V lost 0 bases, and 0 bases had no gene match. This CDR3 is 14 amino acids long.

This clone was detected only once. The chain recombines TRBV7-2 with TRBJ1-6; TRBD1 matches 7 bases. J gave up 12 bases and V 6 bases, and 17 bases lay outside the gene matches. The V gene's germline CDR1 is SGHTA and CDR2 FQGNSA. This CDR3 has 16 amino acids. The CDR3 protein is CASRRQGGSPSLPLHF. The CDR3, as DNA: TGTGCCAGCAGACGACAGGGTGGATCCCCTTCCCTACCCCTCCACTTT. The full variable domain, its missing parts supplied by reference TRBV7-2 and TRBJ1-6, is GAGVSQSPSNKVTEKGKDVELRCDPISGHTALYWYRQSLGQGLEFLIYFQGNSAPDKSGLPSDRFSAERTGGSVSTLTIQRTQQEDSAVYLCASRRQGGSPSLPLHFGNGTRLTVT.